This TCR beta chain is from a study of blood T cell repertoires in COVID-19. Patients at the Seattle site were enrolled during active infection and followed longitudinally. Only in-frame clones appear in the TCRdb table, and some are missing; sequencing was by immunoSEQ multiplex PCR. Of a few hundred thousand clones in the sample, roughly 86% were seen once. This CDR3 contains 15 residues. Germline-derived CDR1 and CDR2 are LNHDA and SQIVND (reference sequence). V was shortened by 3 bases and J by 2 bases, with 13 bases between the two germline ends. Sample: peripheral blood. The rearrangement links TRBV19 to TRBJ1-1; D is undetermined. The sequence derives from a woman aged 60-75 years with COVID-19, enrolled during active disease. The CDR3 sequence: CASSISKGGNTEAFF. The CDR3 DNA is TGTGCCAGTAGTATTTCGAAAGGAGGCAACACTGAAGCTTTCTTT. Using reference TRBV19 and TRBJ1-1 for the parts outside the CDR3, the full variable domain is DGGITQSPKYLFRKEGQNVTLSCEQNLNHDAMYWYRQDPGQGLRLIYYSQIVNDFQKGDIAEGYSVSREKKESFPLTVTSAQKNPTAFYLCASSISKGGNTEAFFGQGTRLTVV.